A single sample is the source of the 29 T cell receptor beta chains below, sequenced in a study of blood T cell repertoires in COVID-19. TCRdb's copy holds only in-frame clones and misses some; the assay was immunoSEQ multiplex PCR. The sample yields approximately 58,000 clones, around nine tenths seen once. Sample: peripheral blood. The receptors shown here come from a human donor in a cohort sampled during active COVID-19.

V gene TRBV27 combines with J gene TRBJ2-7, with TRBD1 matching 7 bases. The CDR3 is 13 residues long. Germline V gene lookup returns CDR1 MNHEY and CDR2 SMNVEV (reference sequence). J lost 4 bases, V lost 5 bases, and 5 bases had no gene match. CDR3 in amino acids: CASSTGQMYEQYV. CDR3 in DNA: TGTGCCAGCAGTACGGGACAGATGTACGAGCAGTACGTC.

The gene calls are TRBV30 and TRBJ2-3, with a weak D call TRBD1 (7 bases). From germline, CDR1 is GTSNPN and CDR2 SVGIG (reference sequence). Between the trimmed V and J ends, which lost 8 bases and 6 bases, there was a span of 24 bases. The CDR3 sequence is 15 residues long. CDR3 residues: CAHLTEGASADTQYF. As DNA, the CDR3 is TGTGCCCATCTCACCGAGGGGGCTAGCGCGGATACGCAGTATTTT.

This chain uses TRBV11-2 with TRBJ2-5, with 8 bases identical to TRBD1. Trimming cost V 1 base and J 4 bases; bases outside gene matches: 5. The CDR3 contains 15 residues. Germline V gene data show CDR1 as SGHAT and CDR2 as FQNNGV. CDR3 coding DNA: TGTGCCAGCAGCTTAGGACAGGGGCCCGGAGAGACCCAGTACTTC. This gives the protein CASSLGQGPGETQYF.

The chain carries TRBV3-1 (or the pseudogene TRBV3-2) and TRBJ2-1; 8 bases map to TRBD2. Germline trimming cut 2 bases from V and 2 bases from J; bases unmatched to any gene: 2. Germline lookup yields CDR1 LGHDT and CDR2 YNNKEL (reference sequence). The CDR3 is made up of 15 amino acids. CDR3 protein: CASSQSSGPYNEQFF. CDR3 nucleotides: TGTGCCAGCAGCCAATCTAGCGGGCCCTACAATGAGCAGTTCTTC.

The chain combines TRBV6-5 with TRBJ2-5, with 8 bases fitting TRBD2. CDR3 size: 13 residues. CDR1 and CDR2 (germline): MNHEY, SVGAGI. The trim removed 6 bases at V and 5 bases at J, leaving 5 bases unmatched. CDR3 in DNA: TGTGCCAGCAGCCGCCGGGGGGGGGAGACCCAGTACTTC. This gives the protein CASSRRGGETQYF.

V and J are TRBV29-1 and TRBJ2-7; TRBD1 agrees at 9 bases. The germline V gene encodes CDR1 SQVTM and CDR2 ANQGSEA. The V segment lost 8 bases and the J segment 6 bases; nucleotides outside the gene matches: 8. The CDR3 totals 12 residues. The CDR3 is CSTRQGEGEQYF. The CDR3, as DNA: TGCAGCACTCGACAGGGGGAGGGCGAGCAGTACTTC.

J is TRBJ1-2 and V is TRBV6-6; D is uncertain. Germline V lookup: CDR1 MNHNY, CDR2 SVGAGI (reference sequence). The V end lost 0 bases, the J end lost 6 bases, and 17 bases lay between the germline ends. CDR3 size: 16 residues. The CDR3 DNA sequence: TGTGCCAGCAGTTACTCCAGTGGCTCGGGGTACGATGGCTACACCTTC. This gives the protein CASSYSSGSGYDGYTF.

The gene calls are TRBV5-6 and TRBJ2-1; 8 positions match TRBD2. The length of the CDR3 is 17 residues. The V gene's germline CDR1 is SGHDT and CDR2 YYEEEE. Trimming at V came to 0 bases and at J to 5 bases, leaving 10 bases not matched to a gene. CDR3 protein: CASSLAHRGGLDNEQFF. In DNA, the CDR3 is TGTGCCAGCAGCTTGGCCCACCGCGGGGGGCTCGACAATGAGCAGTTCTTC.

The rearrangement joins TRBV5-1 to TRBJ2-1, with 7 bases fitting TRBD2. Germline trimming cut 0 bases from V and 1 base from J; bases unmatched to any gene: 4. Germline V gives CDR1 SGHRS, CDR2 YFSETQ. The CDR3 sequence is 16 residues long. The CDR3 region has the DNA TGCGCCAGCAGCTTGGCCGGGGGGAGATCCTACAATGAGCAGTTCTTC. This gives the protein CASSLAGGRSYNEQFF.

CDR3 coding DNA: TGTGCCAGCAGCCCACCGGTCCGGGTTTCTCTAGGGGATAATGAGCAGTTCTTC. It codes for CASSPPVRVSLGDNEQFF. V gene TRBV7-6 combines with J gene TRBJ2-1, with D maybe TRBD1 (5 bases). Germline V gives CDR1 SGHVS, CDR2 FNYEAQ. Trimming removed 5 bases from V and 7 bases from J, with 27 bases in between. The CDR3 consists of 18 residues.

This chain links TRBV24-1 with TRBJ2-1, with D perhaps matching TRBD2 (7 bases). Trimming removed 3 bases from V and 2 bases from J, with 13 bases in between. CDR1 is KGHDR, CDR2 SFDVKD, per germline. The CDR3 sequence is 16 residues long. CDR3 sequence: CATSDGGGATYNEQFF. DNA of the CDR3: TGTGCCACCAGTGATGGGGGGGGCGCGACCTACAATGAGCAGTTCTTC.

This chain joins TRBV28 and TRBJ2-1; a possible D gene is TRBD2 (7 bases). The CDR3 loop spans 15 amino acids. The ends were cut back, 3 bases at V and 8 bases at J, with 17 bases in the middle. Germline CDR1 and CDR2: MDHEN and SYDVKM. CDR3 amino acids: CASSFGGQVVDEQFF. The DNA of the CDR3 is TGTGCCAGCAGTTTCGGGGGGCAGGTAGTCGATGAGCAGTTCTTC.

Concerning this clone itself: At one end, the junction sequence differs from germline, possibly due to a read error. CDR3 bases: TGTGCTAGCAGCCCGACAGGGGGGACAGATACGCAGTATTTT. It codes for CASSPTGGTDTQYF. This chain uses TRBV7-7 with TRBJ2-3; 9 bases agree with TRBD1. The germline CDR1 and CDR2 sequences are SSHAT and FNYEAQ (reference sequence). The CDR3 consists of 14 residues.

V and J are TRBV19 and TRBJ2-3; D ambiguous. The germline V gene encodes CDR1 LNHDA and CDR2 SQIVND (reference sequence). This CDR3 spans 15 amino acids. Trimming removed 7 bases at V and 2 bases at J, with 16 bases between. In DNA, the CDR3 is TGTGCCAGTAAAGCAGCGACTCGACTCACAGATACGCAGTATTTT. It is translated as CASKAATRLTDTQYF. The complete variable domain, with remaining parts taken from reference TRBV19 and TRBJ2-3, reads DGGITQSPKYLFRKEGQNVTLSCEQNLNHDAMYWYRQDPGQGLRLIYYSQIVNDFQKGDIAEGYSVSREKKESFPLTVTSAQKNPTAFYLCASKAATRLTDTQYFGPGTRLTVL.

The chain is built from TRBV19 and TRBJ2-1, with D maybe TRBD2 (7 bases). The germline CDR1 and CDR2 sequences are LNHDA and SQIVND (reference sequence). This CDR3 has 15 residues. Trimming shortened V by 2 bases and J by 6 bases, and 14 bases separated the two germline ends. CDR3 DNA: TGTGCCAGTAGTATATGGTCAGGGGAGGGCAATGAGCAGTTCTTC. Translated: CASSIWSGEGNEQFF. The complete variable domain, with remaining parts taken from reference TRBV19 and TRBJ2-1, reads DGGITQSPKYLFRKEGQNVTLSCEQNLNHDAMYWYRQDPGQGLRLIYYSQIVNDFQKGDIAEGYSVSREKKESFPLTVTSAQKNPTAFYLCASSIWSGEGNEQFFGPGTRLTVL.

The chain couples TRBV4-1 to TRBJ2-1; D call uncertain. CDR3 length: 13 amino acids. From germline, CDR1 is MGHRA and CDR2 YSYEKL. Trimming removed 0 bases at V and 8 bases at J, with 8 bases between. CDR3 in DNA: TGCGCCAGCAGCCAAGACTACTATCATGAGCAGTTCTTC. Translating it yields CASSQDYYHEQFF.

The V call is TRBV4-1, the J call TRBJ2-7; possibly TRBD1 for D (6 bases). Germline CDR1 reads MGHRA; CDR2 reads YSYEKL. Trimming removed 0 bases from V and 6 bases from J, with 15 bases in between. The CDR3 consists of 15 residues. In nucleotides, the CDR3 is TGCGCCAGCAGCCAAGATCAGGGCCGAGGGGGCGAGCAGTACTTC. This gives the protein CASSQDQGRGGEQYF.

The chain couples TRBV9 to TRBJ1-2; the D gene is possibly TRBD1 (6 bases). Looked up from germline, CDR1 is SGDLS and CDR2 is YYNGEE. The ends were cut back, 2 bases at V and 6 bases at J, with 11 bases in the middle. The CDR3 totals 13 residues. The CDR3 DNA is TGTGCCAGCAGCGTGGCACAGGGCGATGGCTACACCTTC. It codes for CASSVAQGDGYTF.

This chain joins TRBV6-5 and TRBJ1-2; perhaps TRBD1 as D (6 bases). The V gene's germline CDR1 is MNHEY and CDR2 SVGAGI. The CDR3 is made up of 11 amino acids. CDR3 sequence: CVSNQGFGYTF. The CDR3 bases are TGTGTTTCAAACCAGGGGTTCGGCTACACCTTC.

The chain couples TRBV5-6 to TRBJ2-2; no firm D call. Germline V gene sequence: CDR1 SGHDT, CDR2 YYEEEE. This CDR3 has 14 residues. V was clipped by 0 bases and J by 6 bases, with 9 bases between them. For the CDR3, the DNA is TGTGCCAGCAGCTTGGGCCAGAAGTCCGGGGAGCTGTTTTTT. Encoded protein: CASSLGQKSGELFF.

V and J are TRBV19 and TRBJ1-1; D is ambiguous. V lost 1 base, J lost 7 bases, and 7 bases lay in between. Germline loops: CDR1 LNHDA, CDR2 SQIVND (reference sequence). The CDR3 totals 12 residues. Here the CDR3 DNA reads TGTGCCAGTAGTATAGCTAACGGTGAAGCTTTCTTT. Amino acids: CASSIANGEAFF.

The chain recombines TRBV3-1 (or the pseudogene TRBV3-2) with TRBJ1-2; 7 bases align to TRBD1. The germline gives CDR1 LGHDT, CDR2 YNNKEL (reference sequence). The CDR3 consists of 14 residues. J gave up 7 bases and V 3 bases, and 8 bases lay outside the gene matches. In DNA, the CDR3 is TGTGCCAGCAGCCAGTTAGTGACAGGGTCTGGCTACACCTTC. It translates to CASSQLVTGSGYTF.

This clone was seen once. The chain carries TRBV15 and TRBJ2-3, with 10 bases identical to TRBD2. The germline V gene encodes CDR1 LNHNV and CDR2 YYDKDF (reference sequence). With V trimmed by 3 bases and J by 7 bases, 10 bases remained unmatched. This CDR3 is 16 amino acids long. This chain's CDR3 is CATSSTSGGDWNTQYF. In DNA, the CDR3 is TGTGCCACCAGCAGCACCAGCGGGGGGGACTGGAATACGCAGTATTTT.

The chain links TRBV4-3 to TRBJ1-2; D ambiguous. The ends were cut back, 0 bases at V and 4 bases at J, with 12 bases in the middle. Germline V gene data show CDR1 as LGHNA and CDR2 as YSLEER. The CDR3 sequence is 15 residues long. CDR3 DNA sequence: TGCGCCAGCAGCCAAGATATACAGTCTCCCTATGGCTACACCTTC. This encodes CASSQDIQSPYGYTF.

The CDR3 DNA follows: TGTGCCAGCAGTACGAAGTACACTAGCGGCCCCTACGAGCAGTACTTC. Translation gives CASSTKYTSGPYEQYF. V is TRBV6-6 and J is TRBJ2-7, with 8 nucleotides matching TRBD2. The CDR3 extends over 16 amino acids. V trimming: 5 bases; J trimming: 2 bases; junction bases outside the gene matches: 11. Germline V lookup: CDR1 MNHNY, CDR2 SVGAGI (reference sequence).

This sequence joins TRBV30 and TRBJ1-1, with D uncertain. Germline V lookup: CDR1 GTSNPN, CDR2 SVGIG (reference sequence). Deletions cut 2 bases from V and 4 bases from J, with 14 bases between. The CDR3 has 14 amino acids. CDR3 residues: CAWSFPSVGTEAFF. For the CDR3, the DNA is TGTGCCTGGAGTTTTCCCTCCGTCGGCACTGAAGCTTTCTTT. Combining the CDR3 with reference TRBV30 and TRBJ1-1 gives the whole variable domain SQTIHQWPATLVQPVGSPLSLECTVEGTSNPNLYWYRQAAGRGLQLLFYSVGIGQISSEVPQNLSASRPQDRQFILSSKKLLLSDSGFYLCAWSFPSVGTEAFFGQGTRLTVV.

The V gene is TRBV5-5, the J gene TRBJ1-3, with D perhaps matching TRBD1 (5 bases). V gave up 8 bases and J gave up 0 bases, with 9 bases separating them. Per germline, CDR1 SGHKS and CDR2 YYEKEE (reference sequence). The CDR3 covers 13 residues. The CDR3 DNA follows: TGTGCCAGTACAGGTTTCTCTGGAAACACCATATATTTT. As protein: CASTGFSGNTIYF.

The chain has TRBV18 and TRBJ1-3; no definite D call. Germline V gene lookup returns CDR1 KGHSH and CDR2 LQKENI. The V and J ends lost 6 bases and 0 bases respectively, with 18 bases between them. CDR3 length equals 17 residues. CDR3 protein: CASSSTSAGISGNTIYF. The CDR3 DNA sequence: TGTGCCAGCTCTTCGACTTCCGCGGGTATCTCTGGAAACACCATATATTTT. Full variable domain (remainder filled in from reference TRBV18 and TRBJ1-3): NAGVMQNPRHLVRRRGQEARLRCSPMKGHSHVYWYRQLPEEGLKFMVYLQKENIIDESGMPKERFSAEFPKEGPSILRIQQVVRGDSAAYFCASSSTSAGISGNTIYFGEGSWLTVV.

The V call is TRBV24-1, the J call TRBJ2-2, with 9 bases identical to TRBD1. The CDR3 covers 18 residues. Germline V gene sequence: CDR1 KGHDR, CDR2 SFDVKD. Trimming took 4 bases from V and 1 from J; bases not matched to a gene: 9. This CDR3 is CATSEPLDRGRNTGELFF. In nucleotides, the CDR3 is TGTGCCACCAGTGAACCACTAGACAGGGGGAGGAACACCGGGGAGCTGTTTTTT.